These T cell receptor beta chains were read from a single sample in a study of response to subunit inactivated influenza vaccine. MiXCR, run by TCRdb on the RT-PCR reads, gives a single entry per CDR3 protein. This table holds 500,000 to 600,000 distinct CDR3 sequences, 14% found once. The sample here was PBMCs from blood, taken approximately 13 days after vaccination. The receptors come from a man in his forties or fifties who received an inactivated influenza vaccine. The CDR3 runs from the conserved cysteine through the conserved F or W. A D gene is named only where the DNA matches it firmly. Only part of the rows carry a size: once, few, many, or a class if the clone is expanded.

J gene,clone size,V gene,D gene,CDR3 protein,CDR3 DNA
TRBJ1-6,few,TRBV6-1,NA,CATRQGSDSPLHF,TGTGCCACCCGACAAGGATCCGATTCACCCCTCCACTTT
TRBJ2-1,few,TRBV19,TRBD2,CASSTIGLAGLAEQFF,TGTGCCAGTAGTACAATAGGACTAGCGGGGTTAGCAGAGCAGTTCTTC
TRBJ2-7,NA,TRBV4-3,NA,CASSQESSSSYEQYF,TGCGCCAGCAGCCAAGAGTCTAGCAGCTCCTACGAGCAGTACTTC
TRBJ2-4,NA,TRBV5-1,TRBD1,CASSSSGTGGNIQYF,TGCGCCAGCAGCTCGTCCGGGACAGGGGGGAACATTCAGTACTTC
TRBJ2-7,few,TRBV10-3,TRBD2,CAISAREWEQYF,TGTGCCATCAGTGCGCGGGAGTGGGAGCAGTACTTC
TRBJ2-2,few,TRBV6-5,NA,CASSYGLGELFF,TGTGCCAGCAGTTACGGCCTCGGGGAGCTGTTTTTT
TRBJ1-2,NA,TRBV12-3/TRBV12-4,NA,CASSSGTDPYGYTF,TGTGCCAGCAGTTCCGGGACGGACCCTTATGGCTACACCTTC
TRBJ2-1,NA,TRBV15,NA,CATSRDTGWTRNEQFF,TGTGCCACCAGCAGAGATACAGGGTGGACGAGGAATGAGCAGTTCTTC
TRBJ2-5,NA,TRBV12-3/TRBV12-4,NA,CASSFSHSAQETQYF,TGTGCCAGCAGTTTTTCACACTCCGCCCAAGAGACCCAGTACTTC
TRBJ1-5,NA,TRBV20-1,NA,CSAGTLDQPQHF,TGCAGTGCTGGGACTTTAGATCAGCCCCAGCATTTT
TRBJ2-2,NA,TRBV10-3,NA,CAISNAPGLTVFRATGELFF,TGTGCCATCAGTAACGCCCCGGGACTTACAGTTTTCCGCGCCACCGGGGAGCTGTTTTTT
TRBJ1-5,NA,TRBV20-1,NA,CSATHPQGQPQHF,TGCAGTGCTACCCATCCACAGGGTCAGCCCCAGCATTTT
TRBJ2-1,NA,TRBV9,NA,CASSVVGDLSYNEQFF,TGTGCCAGCAGCGTAGTGGGAGATTTGTCCTACAATGAGCAGTTCTTC
TRBJ2-7,NA,TRBV11-2,TRBD1,CATEGQGFYEQYF,TGTGCCACCGAGGGACAGGGGTTTTACGAGCAGTACTTC
TRBJ2-5,NA,TRBV29-1,TRBD1,CSVRRGQETQYF,TGCAGCGTTCGCAGGGGGCAAGAGACCCAGTACTTC
TRBJ1-1,NA,TRBV20-1,NA,CSASLGGRTEAFF,TGCAGTGCCAGTCTGGGGGGCAGGACTGAAGCTTTCTTT
TRBJ2-6,NA,TRBV2,NA,CASTMGVAGANVLTF,TGTGCCAGCACAATGGGGGTAGCTGGGGCCAACGTCCTGACTTTC
TRBJ2-5,many,TRBV4-3,TRBD1,CASSTDRGLRETQYF,TGCGCCAGCAGCACAGACAGGGGGCTGAGGGAGACCCAGTACTTC
TRBJ1-2,many,TRBV5-5,NA,CASSSMGHSNYGYTF,TGTGCCAGCAGCTCTATGGGGCACAGCAACTATGGCTACACCTTC
TRBJ2-3,few,TRBV5-6,TRBD1,CASARTGGYTDTQYF,TGTGCCAGCGCTCGGACAGGGGGCTACACAGATACGCAGTATTTT
TRBJ2-4,few,TRBV21-1,NA,CASSKGPSKNIQYF,TGTGCCAGCAGCAAAGGCCCTTCCAAAAACATTCAGTACTTC
TRBJ2-4,NA,TRBV7-8,TRBD1,CASSSQGAYGIQYF,TGTGCCAGCAGCTCACAGGGGGCTTACGGCATTCAGTACTTC
TRBJ2-5,NA,TRBV15,TRBD2,CATSTRLAGGQETQYF,TGTGCCACCAGCACCCGACTAGCGGGGGGTCAAGAGACCCAGTACTTC
TRBJ1-1,few,TRBV6-5,NA,CASSLQIMNTEAFF,TGTGCCAGCAGTCTACAGATTATGAACACTGAAGCTTTCTTT
TRBJ1-1,NA,TRBV11-2,TRBD1,CASRKGARHTEAFF,TGTGCCAGCAGGAAGGGGGCGCGGCACACTGAAGCTTTCTTT
TRBJ2-5,few,TRBV2,NA,CASRPRETNFQETQYF,TGTGCCAGCAGACCTCGGGAAACGAACTTTCAAGAGACCCAGTACTTC
TRBJ2-3,few,TRBV30,TRBD2,CAWSLGLAGGRPDTQYF,TGTGCCTGGAGCCTGGGACTAGCGGGAGGGCGTCCAGATACGCAGTATTTT
TRBJ1-5,few,TRBV20-1,NA,CSARDWGGNQPQHF,TGCAGTGCTAGAGATTGGGGTGGCAATCAGCCCCAGCATTTT
TRBJ2-7,NA,TRBV20-1,NA,CSAPGGPYSYEQYF,TGCAGTGCTCCTGGGGGACCTTACTCCTACGAGCAGTACTTC
TRBJ2-5,NA,TRBV11-3,TRBD2,CASSDKTGGSQETQYF,TGTGCCAGCAGCGACAAGACGGGAGGGTCCCAAGAGACCCAGTACTTC
TRBJ2-7,few,TRBV20-1,TRBD2,CSAASSGSWEQYF,TGCAGTGCCGCCTCTAGCGGGAGTTGGGAGCAGTACTTC
TRBJ2-5,NA,TRBV20-1,NA,CSARELQETQYF,TGCAGTGCTAGAGAATTGCAAGAGACCCAGTACTTC
TRBJ2-3,NA,TRBV20-1,TRBD2,CSVMSPLAVSTDTQYF,TGCAGTGTCATGAGCCCACTAGCGGTCAGCACAGATACGCAGTATTTT
TRBJ1-1,few,TRBV7-2,NA,CASISQFGRMNTEAFF,TGTGCCAGCATCTCTCAGTTCGGGAGAATGAACACTGAAGCTTTCTTT
TRBJ2-7,NA,TRBV5-5,TRBD1,CASSSNPGQGAYEQYF,TGTGCCAGCAGCTCAAACCCGGGACAGGGAGCCTACGAGCAGTACTTC
TRBJ2-7,NA,TRBV9,NA,CASSVVAEGYEQYF,TGTGCCAGCAGCGTAGTGGCGGAAGGATACGAGCAGTACTTC
TRBJ1-5,NA,TRBV9,NA,CASSVDERLQPQHF,TGTGCCAGCAGCGTAGATGAGAGGTTACAGCCCCAGCATTTT